The 3 T cell receptor beta chains in this list originate from one sample, sequenced in a study of blood T cell repertoires in COVID-19 (dated by TCRdb to the early 2020s). Library preparation used the immunoSEQ multiplex PCR assay. In TCRdb, the immuneACCESS table is reduced to in-frame sequences with V and J assigned. These tables do not hold every clone; where another copy was compared, an unresolved V gene accounts for under half, and the others remain unexplained. The sample table holds 350,000 to 500,000 clones, of which roughly 84% were seen once. Roughly 1.4% of the sample is held by the ten biggest clonotypes. The material sequenced was PBMCs or T cells enriched from blood (not recorded which). Source of these receptors: a woman aged 18-30 years who had been exposed to COVID-19.

This sequence joins TRBV3-1 (or the pseudogene TRBV3-2) and TRBJ2-5; D uncertain. V dropped 5 bases and J dropped 1 base, with 20 bases sitting between them. CDR3 length equals 17 residues. Germline V gene lookup returns CDR1 LGHDT and CDR2 YNNKEL (reference sequence). CDR3 loop: CASSVRPRWASQETQYF. The CDR3 nucleotides read TGTGCCAGCAGCGTAAGACCCAGGTGGGCCTCCCAAGAGACCCAGTACTTC.

The chain uses TRBV27 and TRBJ2-7, with 7 bases matching TRBD2. CDR3 length equals 16 residues. V was clipped by 8 bases and J by 0 bases; unmatched bases: 13. The germline V gene encodes CDR1 MNHEY and CDR2 SMNVEV (reference sequence). The CDR3 DNA sequence: TGTGCCAGCGCCAGAGTAGCGGGTTTCAGCTCCTACGAGCAGTACTTC. It specifies CASARVAGFSSYEQYF.

V gene TRBV19 combines with J gene TRBJ2-3; TRBD2 matches 10 bases. With V trimmed by 7 bases and J by 2 bases, 6 bases remained unmatched. CDR3 size: 15 residues. Per germline, CDR1 LNHDA and CDR2 SQIVND (reference sequence). Here the CDR3 reads CASIATSGFTDTQYF. CDR3 DNA: TGTGCCAGTATCGCGACTAGCGGGTTCACAGATACGCAGTATTTT. Together with reference TRBV19 and TRBJ2-3, the CDR3 gives the full variable domain: DGGITQSPKYLFRKEGQNVTLSCEQNLNHDAMYWYRQDPGQGLRLIYYSQIVNDFQKGDIAEGYSVSREKKESFPLTVTSAQKNPTAFYLCASIATSGFTDTQYFGPGTRLTVL.